Listed below are T cell receptor beta chains from one sample, sequenced in a study of T cells in Graves' hyperthyroidism and ophthalmopathy. MiXCR, applied by TCRdb to the multiplex PCR reads, yields one record per CDR3 protein. The sample gives fewer than 450,000 distinct CDR3 sequences, roughly 15% of which show up once; roughly 19% is in the top ten. The sequencing sample was made of blood. These receptors were obtained from a woman in her sixties or seventies with Graves' ophthalmopathy. Each CDR3 is given with its conserved first and last residue. The order of the fields is J gene, V gene, CDR3 protein.

TRBJ2-3 | TRBV5-1 | CASSIGQGTTDTQYF
TRBJ1-1 | TRBV6-1 | CASSEAVQGHTEAFF
TRBJ2-7 | TRBV13 | CASSFPPSGGHEQYF
TRBJ2-2 | TRBV5-1 | CASSRVRAGELFF
TRBJ2-7 | TRBV7-8 | CASRGPAAISYEQYF
TRBJ1-4 | TRBV5-1 | CASSLLGAGGNEKLFF
TRBJ1-2 | TRBV14 | CASSQDLWTDNYGYTF
TRBJ2-1 | TRBV19 | CASRPSTSGDYNEQFF
TRBJ1-1 | TRBV7-9 | CASSPVQGAFAEAFF
TRBJ2-1 | TRBV11-3 | CASSPRTAGGPNEQFF
TRBJ1-1 | TRBV28 | CASNAGGDAFF
TRBJ2-3 | TRBV20-1 | CSASAGTLSTDTQYF
TRBJ2-5 | TRBV24-1 | CATGDRGQETQYF
TRBJ2-1 | TRBV28 | CASSPSLAGGSGDEQFF
TRBJ2-1 | TRBV15 | CATSRGAGGGIPLEQFF
TRBJ2-3 | TRBV6-1 | CASSGSIRTTSDTQYF
TRBJ2-1 | TRBV11-2 | CASSLEGGWGRSSYNEQFF
TRBJ2-5 | TRBV12-3/TRBV12-4 | CASSFPAGGAYQETQYF
TRBJ1-1 | TRBV10-1 | CASSEDSSEAAFF
TRBJ2-7 | TRBV9 | CASSVDEGYEQYF
TRBJ2-5 | TRBV6-5 | CASSRGTRGQETQYF
TRBJ2-5 | TRBV10-3 | CAISAGTGKETQYF
TRBJ2-1 | TRBV20-1 | CSALAGGPGGEQFF
TRBJ2-2 | TRBV20-1 | CSAKDRSNTGELFF
TRBJ2-1 | TRBV30 | CAWSVSGYNEQFF
TRBJ2-2 | TRBV6-1 | CASSQDRGLEAGELFF
TRBJ2-3 | TRBV11-2 | CASSLDGRSSDTQYF
TRBJ2-5 | TRBV7-2 | CASSAGTGSYQETQYF
TRBJ1-2 | TRBV6-1 | CASSRARDGGYTF
TRBJ2-6 | TRBV19 | CASTQQGAGANVLTF
TRBJ2-1 | TRBV7-9 | CASSQGTGNEQFF
TRBJ2-3 | TRBV7-8 | CASSLSGTSGLRSTDTQYF
TRBJ1-2 | TRBV11-2 | CASSTDRGPNGYTF
TRBJ2-7 | TRBV7-9 | CASSPSPAAGYEQYF
TRBJ2-1 | TRBV7-9 | CASSTAGPYNEQFF
TRBJ2-7 | TRBV28 | CASSQRLAEQYF
TRBJ2-5 | TRBV27 | CASSFLAGGEGETQYF
TRBJ2-7 | TRBV12-3/TRBV12-4 | CASSSKTAYEQYF
TRBJ2-1 | TRBV30 | CAWRTSGRDEQFF
TRBJ2-2 | TRBV5-1 | CASSSTNTGELFF
TRBJ1-5 | TRBV19 | CASSPQGRFNGNQPQHF
TRBJ1-5 | TRBV19 | CARIGSLSNQPQHF
TRBJ2-1 | TRBV7-3 | CASSSRPEDYNEQFF
TRBJ2-2 | TRBV19 | CASGPGLANTGELFF
TRBJ2-3 | TRBV4-1 | CASSQEGASDTQYF
TRBJ2-2 | TRBV25-1 | CASSEFAVRDGELFF
TRBJ2-5 | TRBV28 | CASSGDRDRVGQETQYF
TRBJ2-1 | TRBV14 | CASKRDNRYNEQFF
TRBJ2-7 | TRBV5-1 | CASSLERRGYEQYF
TRBJ2-2 | TRBV11-2 | CASSPYPSAKNTGELFF
TRBJ1-2 | TRBV19 | CASSIFGTGDYGYTF
TRBJ2-7 | TRBV28 | CASSLGTGINEQYF
TRBJ2-7 | TRBV20-1 | CSAGPGLAGMEEQYF
TRBJ2-7 | TRBV11-2 | CASRGPGQGAYEQYF
TRBJ2-7 | TRBV11-2 | CASSLERGPQYF
TRBJ1-1 | TRBV5-1 | CASSSNEGGLNTEAFF
TRBJ2-5 | TRBV11-2 | CASSLAGVRGGQETQYF
TRBJ2-2 | TRBV2 | CASSGGQWNTGELFF
TRBJ2-1 | TRBV14 | CASSQGLAPYNEQFF
TRBJ1-6 | TRBV3-1 | CASSQTWSSYNSPLHF